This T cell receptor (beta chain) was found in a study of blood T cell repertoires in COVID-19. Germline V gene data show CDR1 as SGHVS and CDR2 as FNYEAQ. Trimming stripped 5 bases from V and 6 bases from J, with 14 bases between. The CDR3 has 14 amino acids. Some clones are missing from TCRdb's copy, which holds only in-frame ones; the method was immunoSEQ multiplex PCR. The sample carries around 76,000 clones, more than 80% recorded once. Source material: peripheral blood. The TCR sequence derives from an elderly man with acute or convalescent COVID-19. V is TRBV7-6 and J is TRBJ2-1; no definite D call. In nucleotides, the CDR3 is TGTGCCAGCAGCGCCCTTGCTAGGTTCAATGAGCAGTTCTTC. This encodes CASSALARFNEQFF.